The entry below describes one TCR beta chain. This record comes from a study of T cell changes during pregnancy in multiple sclerosis. The assay was immunoSEQ multiplex PCR, and TCRdb's table has in-frame clones only and misses some. The sample lists some 120,000 clones, approximately 90% occurring once. The CDR3 totals 14 residues. Looked up from germline, CDR1 is SGHDT and CDR2 is YYEEEE. The J segment lost 4 bases and the V segment lost 4 bases, leaving 4 bases of the junction unmatched. The source material was peripheral blood, sampled in the third trimester of pregnancy. The sequence derives from a female donor with multiple sclerosis, enrolled in a pregnancy study. The chain links TRBV5-6 to TRBJ1-1, with TRBD1 matching over 10 bases. The CDR3 loop reads CASSGTGVSTEAFF. CDR3 in DNA: TGTGCCAGCAGCGGGACAGGGGTGAGCACTGAAGCTTTCTTT.